This T cell receptor beta chain was profiled in a study of cytomegalovirus exposure and HLA in healthy donors. The table lists this clone with a count of one. CDR3 length equals 18 residues. CDR1 and CDR2 (germline): SNHLY, FYNNEI. J was trimmed by 5 bases and V by 3 bases; bases with no gene match: 11. Primers for the PCR totalled 60 Vbeta and 13 Jbeta. The data were produced by immunoSEQ multiplex PCR, yet TCRdb's version contains in-frame clones alone and is incomplete. The sample records 170,000 or so clones, 80% to 85% being singletons. The TCR was taken from a man aged 50 to 60 in good health and CMV-seronegative. The chain recombines TRBV2 with TRBJ2-2; the match to TRBD2 covers 11 bases. The source material was PBMCs. CDR3 in amino acids: CASSDSGLAGGKTGELFF. The DNA for the CDR3 is TGTGCCAGCAGTGATAGTGGGCTAGCGGGAGGAAAAACCGGGGAGCTGTTTTTT.